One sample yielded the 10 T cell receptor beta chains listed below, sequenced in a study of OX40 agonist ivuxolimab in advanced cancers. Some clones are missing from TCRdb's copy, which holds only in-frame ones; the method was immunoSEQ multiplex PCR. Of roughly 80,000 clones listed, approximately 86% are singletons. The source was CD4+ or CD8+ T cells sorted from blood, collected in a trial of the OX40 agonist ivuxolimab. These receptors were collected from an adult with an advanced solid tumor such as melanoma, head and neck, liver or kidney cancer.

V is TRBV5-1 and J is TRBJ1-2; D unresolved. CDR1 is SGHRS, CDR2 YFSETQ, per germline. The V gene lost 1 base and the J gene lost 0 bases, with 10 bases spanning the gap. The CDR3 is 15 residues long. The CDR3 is CASSLTLGTNYGYTF. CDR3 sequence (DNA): TGCGCCAGCAGCTTGACATTAGGAACTAACTATGGCTACACCTTC.

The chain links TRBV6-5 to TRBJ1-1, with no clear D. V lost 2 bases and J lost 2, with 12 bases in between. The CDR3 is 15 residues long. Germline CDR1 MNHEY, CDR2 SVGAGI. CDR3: CASSYVLGRNTEAFF. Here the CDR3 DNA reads TGTGCCAGCAGTTACGTTCTGGGTCGCAACACTGAAGCTTTCTTT.

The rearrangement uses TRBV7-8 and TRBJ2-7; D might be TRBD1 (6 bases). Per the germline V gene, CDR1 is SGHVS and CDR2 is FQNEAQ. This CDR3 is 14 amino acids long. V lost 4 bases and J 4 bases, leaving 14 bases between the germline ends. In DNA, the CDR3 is TGTGCCAGCAGCTGGGATCAAAGGGGGTACGAGCAGTACTTC. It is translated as CASSWDQRGYEQYF. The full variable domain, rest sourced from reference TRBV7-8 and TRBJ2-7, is GAGVSQSPRYKVAKRGQDVALRCDPISGHVSLFWYQQALGQGPEFLTYFQNEAQLDKSGLPSDRFFAERPEGSVSTLKIQRTQQEDSAVYLCASSWDQRGYEQYFGPGTRLTVT.

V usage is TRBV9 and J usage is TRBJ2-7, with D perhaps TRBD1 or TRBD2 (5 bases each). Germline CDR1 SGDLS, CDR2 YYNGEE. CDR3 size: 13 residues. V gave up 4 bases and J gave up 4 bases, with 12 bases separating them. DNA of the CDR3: TGTGCCAGCAGCCCTCGGGACCAATACGAGCAGTACTTC. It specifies CASSPRDQYEQYF.

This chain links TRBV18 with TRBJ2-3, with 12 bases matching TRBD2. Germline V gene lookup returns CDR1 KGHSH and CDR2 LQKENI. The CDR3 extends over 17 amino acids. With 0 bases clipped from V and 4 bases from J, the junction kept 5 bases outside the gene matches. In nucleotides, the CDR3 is TGTGCCAGCTCACCACCGTCCCTAGCGGGAGGGGCAGATACGCAGTATTTT. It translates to CASSPPSLAGGADTQYF. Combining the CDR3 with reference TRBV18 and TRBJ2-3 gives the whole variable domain NAGVMQNPRHLVRRRGQEARLRCSPMKGHSHVYWYRQLPEEGLKFMVYLQKENIIDESGMPKERFSAEFPKEGPSILRIQQVVRGDSAAYFCASSPPSLAGGADTQYFGPGTRLTVL.

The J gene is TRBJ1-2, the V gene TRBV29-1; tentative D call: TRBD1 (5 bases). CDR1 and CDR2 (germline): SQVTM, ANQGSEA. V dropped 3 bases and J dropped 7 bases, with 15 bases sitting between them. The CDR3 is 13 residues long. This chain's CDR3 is CSVEFGGMVGYTF. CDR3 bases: TGCAGCGTTGAGTTCGGGGGGATGGTTGGCTACACCTTC.

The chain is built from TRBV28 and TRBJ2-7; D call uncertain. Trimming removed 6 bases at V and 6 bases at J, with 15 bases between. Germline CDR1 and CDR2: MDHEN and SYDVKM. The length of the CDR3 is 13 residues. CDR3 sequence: CASRGSIPPEQYF. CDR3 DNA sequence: TGTGCCAGCAGAGGGTCGATTCCCCCCGAGCAGTACTTC.

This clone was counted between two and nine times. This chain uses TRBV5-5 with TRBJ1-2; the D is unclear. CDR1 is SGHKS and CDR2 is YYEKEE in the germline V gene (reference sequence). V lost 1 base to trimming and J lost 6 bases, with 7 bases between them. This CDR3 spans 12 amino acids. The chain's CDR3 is CASSLPADGYTF. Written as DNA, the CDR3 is TGTGCCAGCAGCTTGCCGGCGGATGGCTACACCTTC.

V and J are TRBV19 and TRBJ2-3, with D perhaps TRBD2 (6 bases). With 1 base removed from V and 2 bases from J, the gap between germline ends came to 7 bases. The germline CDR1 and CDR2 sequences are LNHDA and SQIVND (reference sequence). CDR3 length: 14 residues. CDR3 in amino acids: CASSIGGNTDTQYF. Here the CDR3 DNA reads TGTGCCAGTAGTATAGGCGGGAACACAGATACGCAGTATTTT.

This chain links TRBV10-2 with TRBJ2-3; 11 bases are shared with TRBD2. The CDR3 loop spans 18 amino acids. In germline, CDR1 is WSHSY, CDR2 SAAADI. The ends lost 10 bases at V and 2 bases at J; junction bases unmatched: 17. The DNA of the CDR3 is TGCGCCACTTTGTCAACTAGCGGGAGAGGGGGAACCACAGATACGCAGTATTTT. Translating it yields CATLSTSGRGGTTDTQYF.